This T cell receptor beta chain was captured in a study of post-analysis software for immune sequencing data. Findings and limits, study-wide: Among multiple sclerosis patients, normalized Chao1 diversity was significantly below that of controls. Compared with controls, patients had more of roughly five TRBV segments, including TRBV5-6, TRBV5-1 and TRBV20-1.

The V end lost 3 bases, the J end lost 3 bases, and 9 bases lay between the germline ends. CDR3 length: 13 residues. Germline lookup yields CDR1 LGHDT and CDR2 YNNKEL (reference sequence). Presence of unique molecular identifiers characterized the TCR beta cDNA libraries. Using its own MiXCR run on the PCR reads, TCRdb lists one record per CDR3 protein. Of hundreds of thousands of distinct CDR3 sequences listed, 25% to 30% were seen once; the top ten hold roughly 0.53%. This clonotype was seen a few times. Its antigen is not known. The J gene is TRBJ2-7, the V gene TRBV3-1, with D possibly being TRBD1 (5 bases). The specimen sequenced was blood. The TCR originated in a girl aged 10-17 years with multiple sclerosis. For the CDR3, the DNA is TGTGCCAGCAGCCAGTTGACAGACTACGAGCAGTACTTC. Translated: CASSQLTDYEQYF.